Below are 8 T cell receptor beta chains sequenced from a single sample in a study of blood T cell repertoires in COVID-19. The data were produced by immunoSEQ multiplex PCR, yet TCRdb's version contains in-frame clones alone and is incomplete. The sample contains 250,000 to 300,000 clones, around nine tenths of which appear only once. The sample comprised peripheral blood. The receptor source for this set is a woman aged 30 to 39 with COVID-19, enrolled during active disease.

This rearrangement joins TRBV23-1 to TRBJ2-7; D is perhaps TRBD1 (5 bases). TRBV23-1 is classed as an ORF, of uncertain function. V was shortened by 10 bases and J by 0 bases, with 13 bases between the two germline ends. This CDR3 contains 13 residues. Written as DNA, the CDR3 is TGCGCCAATGACAGCCAATTCTCCTACGAGCAGTACTTC. The encoded protein is CANDSQFSYEQYF.

V and J are TRBV10-3 and TRBJ1-2; D is possibly TRBD1 (5 bases). Trimming pared 2 bases from V and 5 bases from J, leaving 12 bases between. Germline CDR1 is ENHRY and CDR2 is SYGVKD. There are 14 residues in the CDR3. The CDR3 loop reads CAISETGPEYGYTF. The CDR3 coding sequence is TGTGCCATCAGTGAGACAGGACCGGAGTATGGCTACACCTTC.

J is TRBJ2-2 and V is TRBV11-2; possible D gene TRBD1, 5 bases. CDR3 length: 15 amino acids. CDR1 and CDR2 (germline): SGHAT, FQNNGV. V lost 5 bases and J 2 bases, leaving 12 bases between the germline ends. CDR3 bases: TGTGCCAGCAGCGGGGCCTACAGAAACACCGGGGAGCTGTTTTTT. Translated, it gives CASSGAYRNTGELFF.

The chain joins TRBV29-1 to TRBJ2-3; 9 bases fit TRBD2. The V gene's germline CDR1 is SQVTM and CDR2 ANQGSEA. J lost 3 bases, V lost 6 bases, and 10 bases had no gene match. The CDR3 extends over 15 amino acids. As DNA, the CDR3 is TGCAGCGTCGCGCTTAGCGGGAGATCTACAGATACGCAGTATTTT. Amino acids: CSVALSGRSTDTQYF.

The V and J genes are TRBV7-2 and TRBJ2-7, with a possible D match to TRBD1 (6 bases). Trimming cost V 5 bases and J 0 bases, with 14 bases left between them. CDR3 length: 15 amino acids. CDR1 and CDR2 (germline): SGHTA, FQGNSA. The CDR3 nucleotides read TGTGCCAGCAGCGGGACCGGGACAAACTCCTACGAGCAGTACTTC. Translating gives CASSGTGTNSYEQYF.

This chain links TRBV2 with TRBJ2-2; maybe TRBD2 (5 bases). CDR1 and CDR2 from the germline V gene are SNHLY and FYNNEI. V dropped 6 bases and J dropped 8 bases, with 10 bases sitting between them. The CDR3 loop spans 12 amino acids. The CDR3 region has the DNA TGTGCCAGCAGCGGGGATGCAGGGGAGCTGTTTTTT. Encoded protein: CASSGDAGELFF.

V and J are TRBV30 and TRBJ2-1; no clear D. Germline V gene data show CDR1 as GTSNPN and CDR2 as SVGIG (reference sequence). Trimming removed 0 bases at V and 8 bases at J, with 11 bases between. The CDR3 is 13 residues long. The CDR3 here is CAWSVAGWDEQFF. DNA for the CDR3: TGTGCCTGGAGTGTGGCCGGGTGGGATGAGCAGTTCTTC.

The chain is built from TRBV27 and TRBJ1-4; a possible D gene is TRBD1 (5 bases). CDR1 MNHEY and CDR2 SMNVEV come from the germline V gene (reference sequence). Trimming pared 6 bases from V and 7 bases from J, leaving 15 bases between. The length of the CDR3 is 14 residues. The CDR3 is CASSAGTTSEKLFF. The CDR3 bases are TGTGCCAGCAGCGCCGGGACTACCAGTGAAAAACTGTTTTTT.